A single sample gave rise to the 25 T cell receptor beta chains below, sequenced in a study of blood T cell repertoires in COVID-19. Assay: immunoSEQ multiplex PCR; the TCRdb copy retains only in-frame clones and omits some. The repertoire holds 110,000 to 150,000 clones, around 86% seen once, with roughly 8% in the top ten. The sequenced material came from peripheral blood. Source of these receptors: a human donor in a cohort sampled during active COVID-19.

The V and J genes are TRBV28 and TRBJ2-7, with 13 bases identical to TRBD2. With V trimmed by 3 bases and J by 7 bases, 3 bases remained unmatched. The germline V gene has CDR1 MDHEN and CDR2 SYDVKM. The CDR3 is made up of 14 amino acids. In DNA, the CDR3 is TGTGCCAGCAGTTTCGGGGGACTAGCGGGAGAGCAGTACTTC. This gives the protein CASSFGGLAGEQYF.

On this clone: Other DNA sequences in this sample translate to the same CDR3. V and J are TRBV20-1 and TRBJ2-7; D may be TRBD1 (5 bases). CDR3 size: 11 residues. V lost 6 bases and J lost 0, with 6 bases in between. CDR1 and CDR2 from the germline V gene are DFQATT and SNEGSKA (reference sequence). CDR3: CSARDSYEQYF. The DNA for the CDR3 is TGCAGTGCCAGGGACTCCTACGAGCAGTACTTC.

This clone was found a few times. The chain links TRBV5-1 to TRBJ2-1, with 8 bases matching TRBD2. The V gene's germline CDR1 is SGHRS and CDR2 YFSETQ. V dropped 4 bases and J dropped 10; count of bases not matched to a gene: 4. The CDR3 has 12 residues. CDR3 nucleotide sequence: TGCGCCAGCAGCACGACTAGCGTAGAGCAGTTCTTC. Translating gives CASSTTSVEQFF.

CDR3 bases: TGTGCCAGCAGCTCACAGGGGACTTCGCTCGAGCAGTACTTC. Protein product: CASSSQGTSLEQYF. The chain has TRBV7-2 and TRBJ2-7, with a tentative D call TRBD1 (7 bases). Germline CDR1 is SGHTA and CDR2 is FQGNSA. CDR3 size: 14 residues. The germline V and J ends were trimmed by 4 bases and 6 bases, with 16 bases remaining between them. Variable domain in full (rest from reference TRBV7-2 and TRBJ2-7): GAGVSQSPSNKVTEKGKDVELRCDPISGHTALYWYRQSLGQGLEFLIYFQGNSAPDKSGLPSDRFSAERTGGSVSTLTIQRTQQEDSAVYLCASSSQGTSLEQYFGPGTRLTVT.

The chain links TRBV3-1 (or the pseudogene TRBV3-2) to TRBJ2-7; 7 nucleotides match TRBD1. Germline loops: CDR1 LGHDT, CDR2 YNNKEL (reference sequence). Trimming cost V 4 bases and J 9 bases; bases outside gene matches: 12. The CDR3 totals 14 residues. The CDR3 here is CASSLRDSRYGQYF. The CDR3 DNA follows: TGTGCCAGCAGCCTCCGGGACAGTCGGTATGGGCAGTACTTC.

The rearrangement links TRBV18 to TRBJ2-7, with TRBD2 identical over 10 bases. The CDR3 contains 16 residues. Trimming cost V 3 bases and J 1 base; bases outside gene matches: 6. Germline CDR1 reads KGHSH; CDR2 reads LQKENI. The DNA of the CDR3 is TGTGCCAGCTCACCCCCGGGACTAGCGCAATCCTACGAGCAGTACTTC. It specifies CASSPPGLAQSYEQYF.

The rearrangement links TRBV12-3 or TRBV12-4 to TRBJ1-2; the D is unclear. Trimming took 5 bases from V and 3 from J, leaving 4 bases between them. This CDR3 spans 11 amino acids. The CDR3 nucleotides are TGTGCCAGCAGTATCTACTATGGCTACACCTTC. It yields the protein CASSIYYGYTF.

V is TRBV28 and J is TRBJ2-7, with 13 bases aligning to TRBD2. With V trimmed by 2 bases and J by 1 base, 5 bases remained unmatched. This CDR3 contains 17 residues. Germline CDR1 and CDR2: MDHEN and SYDVKM. CDR3 bases: TGTGCCAGCAGTTTAGGACTAGCGGGAGATCAATCCTACGAGCAGTACTTC. Residues: CASSLGLAGDQSYEQYF. Looking up the rest from reference TRBV28 and TRBJ2-7 gives the full variable domain: DVKVTQSSRYLVKRTGEKVFLECVQDMDHENMFWYRQDPGLGLRLIYFSYDVKMKEKGDIPEGYSVSREKKERFSLILESASTNQTSMYLCASSLGLAGDQSYEQYFGPGTRLTVT.

This clone showed up just a few times. The rearrangement uses TRBV19 and TRBJ1-1, with 7 bases matching TRBD1. Trimming cost V 5 bases and J 5 bases; bases outside gene matches: 5. The CDR3 totals 13 residues. Germline CDR1 is LNHDA and CDR2 is SQIVND (reference sequence). The CDR3: CASSGMTGTEAFF. CDR3 bases: TGTGCCAGTAGTGGGATGACAGGGACTGAAGCTTTCTTT.

The CDR3 spells CASSSSSGSPDEQFF. DNA for the CDR3: TGTGCCAGCAGCTCTTCTAGCGGGAGCCCCGATGAGCAGTTCTTC. The rearrangement joins TRBV7-9 to TRBJ2-1; TRBD2 aligns across 10 bases. Germline assignment: CDR1 SEHNR and CDR2 FQNEAQ (reference sequence). The junction had 8 bases not matched to a gene; V was cut back by 4 bases and J by 8 bases. The CDR3 sequence is 15 residues long.

This clone has only a few counts. The chain recombines TRBV27 with TRBJ2-2, with TRBD2 identical over 14 bases. The V segment lost 2 bases and the J segment 6 bases; nucleotides outside the gene matches: 14. The CDR3 has 20 residues. Germline V gene sequence: CDR1 MNHEY, CDR2 SMNVEV (reference sequence). The chain's CDR3 is CASSLRDPGLAGAGAGELFF. The CDR3 DNA sequence: TGTGCCAGCAGTTTACGGGACCCGGGACTAGCGGGAGCAGGGGCCGGGGAGCTGTTTTTT.

The chain couples TRBV14 to TRBJ2-7; 8 nucleotides line up with TRBD1. The CDR3 is 16 amino acids. The trim removed 5 bases at V and 2 bases at J, leaving 11 bases unmatched. Germline lookup yields CDR1 SGHDN and CDR2 FVKESK. The CDR3 DNA is TGTGCCAGCAGCGAACAGGGACAGGCGCCCCCCTACGAGCAGTACTTC. It translates to CASSEQGQAPPYEQYF.

The V gene is TRBV3-1 (or the pseudogene TRBV3-2), the J gene TRBJ2-1; TRBD2 is a possible D gene (6 bases). The germline CDR1 and CDR2 sequences are LGHDT and YNNKEL (reference sequence). This CDR3 is built from 15 residues. Trimming left V 3 bases short and J 0 bases short, with 9 bases between. The CDR3 spells CASSHVGSSYNEQFF. CDR3 nucleotides: TGTGCCAGCAGCCATGTCGGGAGCTCCTACAATGAGCAGTTCTTC.

This chain joins TRBV27 and TRBJ2-7, with TRBD2 identical over 11 bases. V lost 5 bases, J lost 2 bases, and 5 bases stayed unmatched. The CDR3 extends over 15 amino acids. Germline CDR1 and CDR2: MNHEY and SMNVEV (reference sequence). CDR3 sequence reads: CASSPSTSGTYEQYF. The DNA for the CDR3 is TGTGCCAGCAGTCCCTCGACTAGCGGGACCTACGAGCAGTACTTC.

The V and J genes are TRBV2 and TRBJ2-7, with a tentative D call TRBD1 (5 bases). With 2 bases removed from V and 4 bases from J, the gap between germline ends came to 12 bases. CDR1 and CDR2 from the germline V gene are SNHLY and FYNNEI. The CDR3 is 14 residues long. The DNA for the CDR3 is TGTGCCAGCAGTGAACTGGGGCCTGGGTACGAGCAGTACTTC. Protein product: CASSELGPGYEQYF.

The table lists this clone with a few counts. The V and J genes are TRBV19 and TRBJ2-7; TRBD2 matches 8 bases. V shed 4 bases, J shed 3 bases, and the junction held 5 bases outside the gene matches. Germline V gives CDR1 LNHDA, CDR2 SQIVND (reference sequence). The length of the CDR3 is 14 residues. The CDR3 nucleotides read TGTGCCAGTAGTAACAAGCGGGAGCACTACGAGCAGTACTTC. This encodes CASSNKREHYEQYF.

This chain's CDR3 is CASSQDPQRGAYEQYF. DNA of the CDR3: TGTGCCAGCAGCCAAGATCCCCAGCGGGGTGCCTACGAGCAGTACTTC. This chain links TRBV3-1 (or the pseudogene TRBV3-2) with TRBJ2-7; TRBD2 agrees at 7 bases. CDR1 is LGHDT, CDR2 YNNKEL, per germline (reference sequence). With V trimmed by 0 bases and J by 2 bases, 7 bases remained unmatched. This CDR3 has 16 residues.

The rearrangement uses TRBV5-1 and TRBJ2-7; 9 nucleotides agree with TRBD1. J was trimmed by 0 bases and V by 0 bases; bases with no gene match: 7. The CDR3 spans 17 residues. Germline V lookup: CDR1 SGHRS, CDR2 YFSETQ. The CDR3: CASSLGVGTGSSYEQYF. In DNA, the CDR3 is TGCGCCAGCAGCTTGGGAGTTGGGACAGGGAGCTCCTACGAGCAGTACTTC.

This chain connects TRBV7-9 to TRBJ2-1; D gene uncertain. There are 13 residues in the CDR3. From germline, CDR1 is SEHNR and CDR2 FQNEAQ (reference sequence). Trimming shortened V by 5 bases and J by 9 bases, and 14 bases separated the two germline ends. The CDR3 sequence is CASSRPGSAEQFF. As DNA, the CDR3 is TGTGCCAGCAGCCGACCCGGGTCCGCTGAGCAGTTCTTC.

The chain couples TRBV7-2 to TRBJ2-1; 10 bases are a match to TRBD2. The germline gives CDR1 SGHTA, CDR2 FQGNSA. V was clipped by 3 bases and J by 2 bases; unmatched bases: 4. The CDR3 is made up of 16 amino acids. CDR3 in DNA: TGTGCCAGCAGCTTGGCTGGGACTAGCGCCTACAATGAGCAGTTCTTC. Translating it yields CASSLAGTSAYNEQFF.

The CDR3 DNA follows: TGTGCCAGCTCAATAAGCGGGAGTATCTACAATGAGCAGTTCTTC. Its translation is CASSISGSIYNEQFF. V is TRBV18 and J is TRBJ2-1; 8 positions match TRBD2. CDR3 size: 15 residues. Germline CDR1 reads KGHSH; CDR2 reads LQKENI. V was clipped by 5 bases and J by 3 bases; unmatched bases: 6.

The chain is built from TRBV28 and TRBJ2-5; 10 bases fit TRBD1. CDR1 and CDR2 from the germline V gene are MDHEN and SYDVKM. The CDR3 totals 14 residues. V shed 8 bases, J shed 9 bases, and the junction held 12 bases outside the gene matches. CDR3 sequence: CASSRGQGWGAQYF. Here the CDR3 DNA reads TGTGCCAGCTCCCGGGGACAGGGGTGGGGGGCCCAGTACTTC.

The J gene is TRBJ2-1, the V gene TRBV9; 9 bases line up with TRBD1. Germline loops: CDR1 SGDLS, CDR2 YYNGEE. The trim removed 2 bases at V and 4 bases at J, leaving 7 bases unmatched. The length of the CDR3 is 16 residues. As DNA, the CDR3 is TGTGCCAGCAGCGTTACTGACAGGGGGGGATACAATGAGCAGTTCTTC. Translating it yields CASSVTDRGGYNEQFF. Supplemented by reference TRBV9 and TRBJ2-1, the full variable domain reads DSGVTQTPKHLITATGQRVTLRCSPRSGDLSVYWYQQSLDQGLQFLIQYYNGEERAKGNILERFSAQQFPDLHSELNLSSLELGDSALYFCASSVTDRGGYNEQFFGPGTRLTVL.

V usage is TRBV6-5 and J usage is TRBJ2-7; D uncertain. The CDR3 runs 13 residues. V shed 7 bases and J shed 3 bases, with 13 bases lying between them. The germline V gene encodes CDR1 MNHEY and CDR2 SVGAGI. The chain's CDR3 is CASKNTDNYEQYF. As DNA, the CDR3 is TGTGCCAGCAAAAATACAGATAACTACGAGCAGTACTTC.

This chain uses TRBV7-2 with TRBJ2-5; D is perhaps TRBD1 (5 bases). Trimming took off 8 bases at V and 10 bases at J, with 17 bases between the two ends. The CDR3 is made up of 12 amino acids. The germline gives CDR1 SGHTA, CDR2 FQGNSA. This chain's CDR3 is CASGYRLQVQYF. The CDR3 bases are TGTGCCAGCGGCTACCGATTACAGGTCCAGTACTTC.